A selection of T cell receptor beta chains follows, all from one sample in a study of identical twins. TCRdb independently ran MiXCR on the 5' RACE reads; one entry per CDR3 protein. Of some 630,000 distinct CDR3 sequences listed, less than 9% were seen once; the top ten hold 1.6%. The same sample was also used in a study of yellow fever vaccine responses in identical twins.

The sample taken for sequencing was PBMCs. These TCRs come from a woman aged 18-29 years in good health. Both conserved end residues are part of each CDR3. The D gene is left open where the match is weak. Only some rows state a clone size, as once, few, many or a class for expanded clones.

TGCTGTGCTAGAGGCGGACTAGCGGAACTCCAAGAGACCCAGTACTTC	CCARGGLAELQETQYF	few	TRBD2	TRBV20-1	TRBJ2-5
TGCGCCAGCAGAAGCGCGCGGGAAACCGGGGAGCTGTTTTTT	CASRSARETGELFF	NA	NA	TRBV10-1	TRBJ2-2
TGCGCCAGCAGCGCCGACACCTATAATTCACCCCTCCACTTT	CASSADTYNSPLHF	NA	NA	TRBV5-1	TRBJ1-6
TGTGCCAGCAGCTTAGCGGGTTCGGGGGTAGGGACCCAGTACTTC	CASSLAGSGVGTQYF	NA	NA	TRBV7-6	TRBJ2-5
TGTGCCAGCAGCTTTAGGACTAGCGGGAGCTACAATGAGCAGTTCTTC	CASSFRTSGSYNEQFF	few	TRBD2	TRBV11-2	TRBJ2-1
TGCAGCGCGGGGACCGTACAAAACGGGGAGCTGTTTTTT	CSAGTVQNGELFF	NA	NA	TRBV29-1	TRBJ2-2
TGCGCCAGCAGCTTGGGACAGGGTTTTGGCACCGGGGAGCTGTTTTTT	CASSLGQGFGTGELFF	NA	TRBD1	TRBV5-1	TRBJ2-2
TGTGCCAGCGGCGGACAGGGACAGTCCTATGGCTACACCTTC	CASGGQGQSYGYTF	many	TRBD1	TRBV6-1	TRBJ1-2
TGTGCCAGCAAGGGACAGGGGGCTCTGAATTCACCCCTCCACTTT	CASKGQGALNSPLHF	many	TRBD1	TRBV18	TRBJ1-6
TGCAGTGCTAGTCGGGGGTCCCAATCCTACGAGCAGTACTTC	CSASRGSQSYEQYF	NA	NA	TRBV20-1	TRBJ2-7
TGTGCCAGCAGCTTAGTGACTAGTGGGCCAGATACGCAGTATTTT	CASSLVTSGPDTQYF	few	NA	TRBV7-9	TRBJ2-3
TGTGCCAGCAGCTTACAAGTAGGCGAGCAGTACTTC	CASSLQVGEQYF	NA	NA	TRBV7-2	TRBJ2-7
TGTGCCACGCGGAGCGGGGGCGTAGAGACCCAGTACTTC	CATRSGGVETQYF	many	TRBD2	TRBV10-3	TRBJ2-5
TGTGCCAGCAGCGTAATCTTTCATGAGCAGTTCTTC	CASSVIFHEQFF	many	NA	TRBV7-9	TRBJ2-1
TGTGCCAGCAGCAGGGCAGCAGATCAGCCCCAGCATTTT	CASSRAADQPQHF	few	NA	TRBV5-6	TRBJ1-5
TGCAGTGCTAGAGATGGATTAGGAGGGAGAGAGACCCAGTACTTC	CSARDGLGGRETQYF	NA	NA	TRBV20-1	TRBJ2-5
TGTGCCAGCTCGGCCAGGGAGTCCTACGAGCAGTACTTC	CASSARESYEQYF	NA	NA	TRBV18	TRBJ2-7
TGTGCCAGCAGCAAAGCGGTGGTAGCGGGAGCCACAGATACGCAGTATTTT	CASSKAVVAGATDTQYF	few	NA	TRBV21-1	TRBJ2-3
TGCGCCAGCAGCTTGTCGGGACTAGCGGGAAACCAAGAGACCCAGTACTTC	CASSLSGLAGNQETQYF	NA	TRBD2	TRBV5-1	TRBJ2-5
TGTGCCACCAGTGAAACGGGACTCGGCGGGAATACGCAGTATTTT	CATSETGLGGNTQYF	many	NA	TRBV24-1	TRBJ2-3
TGCGCCAGCAGCCCCAGCGAGATCACCGGGGAGCTGTTTTTT	CASSPSEITGELFF	NA	NA	TRBV5-1	TRBJ2-2
TGCGCCAGCAGCCTTACGCCACCTGCTGGGGGCCAGGAGACCCAGTACTTC	CASSLTPPAGGQETQYF	few	NA	TRBV5-1	TRBJ2-5
TGTGCCAGCAGCAAGACTAGCGGGCACCGCACAGATACGCAGTATTTT	CASSKTSGHRTDTQYF	few	TRBD2	TRBV7-3	TRBJ2-3
TGTGCCAGCAGCTTACGGGGGCGAAAAGAGACCCAGTACTTC	CASSLRGRKETQYF	many	NA	TRBV7-9	TRBJ2-5
TGTGCCAGCAGCCAACAGGGGACTAATTCACCCCTCCACTTT	CASSQQGTNSPLHF	many	TRBD1	TRBV7-6	TRBJ1-6
TGCAGCGTTGAGGAGCGGGGGGGGCGCACAGATACGCAGTATTTT	CSVEERGGRTDTQYF	few	TRBD2	TRBV29-1	TRBJ2-3
TGCAGTGCTAGAGTTCAAATAGCGGGACACTACGAGCAGTACTTC	CSARVQIAGHYEQYF	many	TRBD2	TRBV20-1	TRBJ2-7
TGTGCCAGCAGCCAACGGGGCGGGGCTCGGAATGAGCAGTTCTTC	CASSQRGGARNEQFF	NA	NA	TRBV3-1	TRBJ2-1
TGCAGTGCTAGTCCGCCGCTAAATGAGCAGTTCTTC	CSASPPLNEQFF	many	NA	TRBV20-1	TRBJ2-1
TGCGCCAGCAACCCTTCGGGGGGGCCCTCTGCCGAGCAGTACTTC	CASNPSGGPSAEQYF	NA	TRBD2	TRBV4-1	TRBJ2-7
TGTGCCAGCAGTTACCGGCGGGAGGGGTCCTACGAGCAGTACTTC	CASSYRREGSYEQYF	few	TRBD2	TRBV6-5	TRBJ2-7
TGCAGCGTTGAAGGACTAGCGGGAGGGCGAACAGATACGCAGTATTTT	CSVEGLAGGRTDTQYF	few	TRBD2	TRBV29-1	TRBJ2-3
TGTGCCAGCAGCCAAGGAGCGGGAGGGGGCAATGAGCAGTTCTTC	CASSQGAGGGNEQFF	many	TRBD2	TRBV3-1	TRBJ2-1
TGCAGTACCGATCCTAGGCCCACAGATACGCAGTATTTT	CSTDPRPTDTQYF	few	NA	TRBV20-1	TRBJ2-3
TGTGCCAGCAGCGTTACAGGGGGAACTGGAAATGAGCAGTTCTTC	CASSVTGGTGNEQFF	NA	TRBD1	TRBV9	TRBJ2-1
TGCGCCAGCAGCTCGGGCATGAACACTGAAGCTTTCTTT	CASSSGMNTEAFF	many	NA	TRBV5-1	TRBJ1-1
TGCGCCAGCAGCCTATCGGACAGGGGGTCCGCAGATACGCAGTATTTT	CASSLSDRGSADTQYF	NA	TRBD1	TRBV4-1	TRBJ2-3
TGTGCCAGCAGCGTAGGTGCCAGCTCTGGGGCCAACGTCCTGACTTTC	CASSVGASSGANVLTF	NA	NA	TRBV9	TRBJ2-6
TGTGCCAGCAGCTTAGTAAATACCGAGCAGTACTTC	CASSLVNTEQYF	few	NA	TRBV7-9	TRBJ2-7
TGTGCCAGCAGCCGAGGACCCCTAGATACGCAGTATTTT	CASSRGPLDTQYF	many	NA	TRBV12-3/TRBV12-4	TRBJ2-3
TGTGCCAGCAGTCTAGGGACAGGCGCTAACTATGGCTACACCTTC	CASSLGTGANYGYTF	many	TRBD1	TRBV12-3/TRBV12-4	TRBJ1-2
TGCAGTGCTAGACCTCGCGGGGGCCAAGAGACCCAGTACTTC	CSARPRGGQETQYF	NA	TRBD2	TRBV20-1	TRBJ2-5
TGCGCCAGCAGCCAAGAAGGAGGAGCGGGGATCTCGTCGTATCAGCCCCAGCATTTT	CASSQEGGAGISSYQPQHF	few	NA	TRBV4-1	TRBJ1-5
TGTGCCAGCACCGACTCTAGCGGCTATTCCTACGAGCAGTACTTC	CASTDSSGYSYEQYF	NA	TRBD2	TRBV12-3/TRBV12-4	TRBJ2-7